This TCR beta chain was recovered during a study of cytomegalovirus exposure and HLA in healthy donors. With respect to this clone: What it binds is unknown.

The CDR3 is 9 amino acids. The germline V gene encodes CDR1 MGHDK and CDR2 SYGVNS. Notes on the study in general: Some segments of the V type, notably TRBV6-2 and TRBV6-3, were excluded as indistinguishable. Earlier analysis looked at TCR beta V segments, and most were productive about 90% or about 30% of the time.

It was with 60 Vbeta and 13 Jbeta primers that the PCR ran. Generated by immunoSEQ multiplex PCR, the TCRdb table keeps only in-frame clones and is missing some. With 150,000 or so clones in the sample, the ten largest clones hold 1.5% to 2%. The sequence was collected from a woman between 50 and 59 years old in good health and CMV-seronegative. V is TRBV25-1 and J is TRBJ2-7; D remains ambiguous. Source material: PBMCs. The DNA for the CDR3 is TGTGCCAGCAGTGAATATCCCAGGGTC. Amino acid sequence: CASSEYPRV.